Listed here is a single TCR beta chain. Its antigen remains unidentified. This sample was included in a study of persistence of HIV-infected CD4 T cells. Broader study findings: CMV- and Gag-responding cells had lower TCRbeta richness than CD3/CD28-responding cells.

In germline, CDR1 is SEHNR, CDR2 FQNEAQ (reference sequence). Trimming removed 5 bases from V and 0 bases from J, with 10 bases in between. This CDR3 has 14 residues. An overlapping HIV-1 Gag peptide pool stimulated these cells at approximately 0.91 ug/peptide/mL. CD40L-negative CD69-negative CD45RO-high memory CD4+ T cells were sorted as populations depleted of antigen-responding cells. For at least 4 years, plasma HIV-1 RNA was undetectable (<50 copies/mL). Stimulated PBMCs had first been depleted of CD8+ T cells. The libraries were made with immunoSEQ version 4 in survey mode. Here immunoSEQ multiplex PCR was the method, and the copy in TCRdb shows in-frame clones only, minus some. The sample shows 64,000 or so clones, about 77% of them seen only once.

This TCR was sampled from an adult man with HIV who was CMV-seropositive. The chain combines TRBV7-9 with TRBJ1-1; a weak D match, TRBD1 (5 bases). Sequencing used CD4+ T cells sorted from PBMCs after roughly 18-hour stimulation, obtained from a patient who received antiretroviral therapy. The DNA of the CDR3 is TGTGCCAGCAGCCGGGGACGGATGAACACTGAAGCTTTCTTT. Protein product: CASSRGRMNTEAFF.